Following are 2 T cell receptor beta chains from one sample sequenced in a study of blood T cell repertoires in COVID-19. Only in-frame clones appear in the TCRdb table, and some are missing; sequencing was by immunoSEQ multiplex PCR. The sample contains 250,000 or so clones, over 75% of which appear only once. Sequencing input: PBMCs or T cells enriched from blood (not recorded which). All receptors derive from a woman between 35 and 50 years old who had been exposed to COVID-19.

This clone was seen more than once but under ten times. The CDR3 DNA is TGTGCCAGCAGCCCCTTCTCGGGACAGCCAGCCTACGAGCAGTACTTC. Translation: CASSPFSGQPAYEQYF. The chain uses TRBV27 and TRBJ2-7; 7 bases are a match to TRBD1. The trim removed 6 bases at V and 2 bases at J, leaving 13 bases unmatched. Germline loops: CDR1 MNHEY, CDR2 SMNVEV (reference sequence). The CDR3 spans 16 residues.

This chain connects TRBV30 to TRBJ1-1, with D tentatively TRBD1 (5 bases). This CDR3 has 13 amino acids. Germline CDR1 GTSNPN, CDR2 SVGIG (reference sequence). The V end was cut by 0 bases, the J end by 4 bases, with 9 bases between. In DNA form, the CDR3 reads TGTGCCTGGAGTGTAAGGGGTGGCACTGAAGCTTTCTTT. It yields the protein CAWSVRGGTEAFF.